These 19 T cell receptor beta chains share one sample of origin, sequenced in a study of post-analysis software for immune sequencing data (dated by TCRdb to the mid-2010s). Study-level results and caveats: Patients showed significantly higher frequencies than controls for about 5 TRBV segments, among them TRBV5-6, TRBV5-1 and TRBV20-1.

Their cognate antigens are unknown. To prepare the library, PCR was applied. The instrument was an Illumina HiSeq 2500. To reduce PCR and sequencing biases, unique molecular identifiers were incorporated into the TCR beta cDNA libraries. TCRdb's own reprocessing of the public reads used fastp at Q25 and MiXCR and kept productive beta chains. Rows are combined by CDR3 protein, so each entry shows the most common genes and DNA. Across this sample there are approximately 150,000 distinct CDR3 sequences, with approximately 30% seen only once. Approximately 1.5% of the sample lies in the top ten. The material sequenced was blood. These TCRs come from a girl between 10 and 17 years old with multiple sclerosis.

A single count supports this clonotype. This may stem from a read error, because a much larger clone lies one nucleotide away. The rearrangement uses TRBV5-1 and TRBJ2-1; TRBD2 matches 7 bases. CDR3 length: 17 amino acids. Germline V gene sequence: CDR1 SGHRS, CDR2 YFSETQ. V was clipped by 1 base and J by 4 bases; unmatched bases: 11. For the CDR3, the DNA is TGCGCCAGCAGCTTGATGTTCGGCGCTAGCGGATACAATGAGCAGTTCTTC. It specifies CASSLMFGASGYNEQFF.

This clonotype came up many times. The genes are TRBV5-1 and TRBJ2-1; unclear D gene. This CDR3 has 11 amino acids. Germline V lookup: CDR1 SGHRS, CDR2 YFSETQ. Trimming cost V 0 bases and J 10 bases, with 5 bases left between them. The chain's CDR3 is CASSLGPEQFF. The CDR3 DNA reads TGCGCCAGCAGCTTGGGACCCGAGCAGTTCTTC.

This clonotype was seen repeatedly, ten times or more. The chain recombines TRBV28 with TRBJ2-7, with a weak D call TRBD2 (5 bases). With 1 base removed from V and 4 bases from J, the gap between germline ends came to 8 bases. Germline V lookup: CDR1 MDHEN, CDR2 SYDVKM. The CDR3 covers 13 residues. The CDR3 bases are TGTGCCAGCAGTTTATTCCGGGGTTACGAGCAGTACTTC. Encoded protein: CASSLFRGYEQYF. The full variable domain, completed using reference TRBV28 and TRBJ2-7, is DVKVTQSSRYLVKRTGEKVFLECVQDMDHENMFWYRQDPGLGLRLIYFSYDVKMKEKGDIPEGYSVSREKKERFSLILESASTNQTSMYLCASSLFRGYEQYFGPGTRLTVT.

This clonotype was seen ten or more times. This chain links TRBV12-3 or TRBV12-4 with TRBJ1-2, with TRBD1 matching 9 bases. The CDR3 sequence is 10 residues long. V gave up 8 bases and J gave up 8 bases; unmatched junction bases: 0. CDR3 in amino acids: CASGTGGYTF. CDR3 DNA sequence: TGTGCCAGCGGGACAGGGGGCTACACCTTC.

This clonotype was seen more than once but under ten times. The chain has TRBV27 and TRBJ1-5; TRBD1 agrees at 7 bases. The germline V gene encodes CDR1 MNHEY and CDR2 SMNVEV (reference sequence). Trimming cost V 2 bases and J 7 bases; bases outside gene matches: 8. The CDR3 runs 15 residues. CDR3 in amino acids: CASSLTPGGYQPQHF. The CDR3 DNA reads TGTGCCAGCAGTTTAACCCCAGGGGGGTACCAGCCCCAGCATTTT.

This clonotype appeared a few times. The V and J genes are TRBV3-1 and TRBJ1-2; D may be TRBD1 (5 bases). The V gene lost 0 bases and the J gene lost 3 bases, with 8 bases spanning the gap. This CDR3 has 14 amino acids. Germline loops: CDR1 LGHDT, CDR2 YNNKEL (reference sequence). DNA for the CDR3: TGTGCCAGCAGCCAAGAGGGGGGACACTATGGCTACACCTTC. Its protein is CASSQEGGHYGYTF.

J is TRBJ2-6 and V is TRBV28; D ambiguous. Germline lookup yields CDR1 MDHEN and CDR2 SYDVKM. With 5 bases removed from V and 1 base from J, the gap between germline ends came to 12 bases. CDR3 size: 16 residues. As DNA, the CDR3 is TGTGCCAGCAGTACGCCCCCACGGTCTGGGGCCAACGTCCTGACTTTC. Its protein product is CASSTPPRSGANVLTF.

This clonotype has at least ten counts. V and J are TRBV12-3 or TRBV12-4 and TRBJ1-5, with D possibly being TRBD1 (5 bases). Trimming took 2 bases from V and 6 from J, leaving 11 bases between them. This CDR3 contains 14 residues. CDR3 DNA sequence: TGTGCCAGCAGTTTACGAGAGGGGTTTCAGCCCCAGCATTTT. Encoded protein: CASSLREGFQPQHF.

This clonotype was counted at least ten times. CDR3 sequence reads: CASSLGLAGVETQYF. DNA of the CDR3: TGTGCCAGCAGCTTGGGTCTAGCGGGAGTGGAGACCCAGTACTTC. The V call is TRBV5-8, the J call TRBJ2-5; 10 bases are a match to TRBD2. This CDR3 has 15 residues. After removal of 0 bases from V and 5 bases from J, the junction contained 4 bases not matched to a gene. Germline V gene lookup returns CDR1 SGHTS and CDR2 YDEGEE.

As regards this clonotype: A much larger clone lies one base from this, so it may be a read error. The V call is TRBV4-1, the J call TRBJ2-1; 11 nucleotides line up with TRBD2. There are 16 residues in the CDR3. V lost 1 base to trimming and J lost 8 bases; unmatched junction nucleotides: 7. Germline V gives CDR1 MGHRA, CDR2 YSYEKL. CDR3 in DNA: TGCGCCAGCAGCCAAGTGCTCCTAGCGGGAGGTGATGAGCAGTTCTTC. Its translation: CASSQVLLAGGDEQFF.

This chain joins TRBV7-6 and TRBJ2-2; 12 positions agree with TRBD2. The CDR3 length is 17 residues. The germline gives CDR1 SGHVS, CDR2 FNYEAQ. V was clipped by 4 bases and J by 6 bases; unmatched bases: 9. The CDR3 region has the DNA TGTGCCAGCAGCTCTCCTAGCGGGAGGGCCTTTTCCGGGGAGCTGTTTTTT. Translation gives CASSSPSGRAFSGELFF.

The sample holds many counts of this clonotype. This chain links TRBV12-3 or TRBV12-4 with TRBJ2-5, with unresolved D. The CDR3 runs 13 residues. Between the trimmed V and J ends, which lost 3 bases and 5 bases, there was a span of 10 bases. In nucleotides, the CDR3 is TGTGCCAGCAGTTTTTCGATTTTGGAGACCCAGTACTTC. As protein: CASSFSILETQYF.

The genes are TRBV7-8 and TRBJ2-1; a possible D gene is TRBD2 (6 bases). V was trimmed by 1 base and J by 9 bases, leaving 10 bases between them. The CDR3 contains 13 residues. Germline CDR1 SGHVS, CDR2 FQNEAQ. The CDR3 sequence is CASSLGRRGEQFF. The CDR3 coding sequence is TGTGCCAGCAGCTTAGGGAGGAGGGGTGAGCAGTTCTTC.

On this clonotype itself: The junction does not match germline at one end; this may be a read error. J is TRBJ1-1 and V is TRBV5-6; no reliable D call. Germline V gene data show CDR1 as SGHDT and CDR2 as YYEEEE. The length of the CDR3 is 11 residues. Here the CDR3 reads CASSLNSEAFF. The CDR3 DNA reads TGTGCCAGCAGCTTGAACAGTGAAGCTTTCTTT.

The sample holds many counts of this clonotype. The chain has TRBV29-1 and TRBJ2-1; D may be TRBD1 (6 bases). Germline V gene lookup returns CDR1 SQVTM and CDR2 ANQGSEA. The V and J ends lost 5 bases and 8 bases respectively, with 16 bases between them. The CDR3 length is 13 residues. The CDR3 DNA is TGCAGCGTTATACAGGGAGCAGCCGATGAGCAGTTCTTC. This translates into CSVIQGAADEQFF.

This clonotype was seen many times. The chain combines TRBV12-5 with TRBJ2-4; D tentatively reads TRBD1 or TRBD2 (5 bases each). Deletions cut 0 bases from V and 7 bases from J, with 13 bases between. CDR1 LGHNT and CDR2 FRNRAP come from the germline V gene. The CDR3 totals 15 residues. The CDR3 nucleotides read TGTGCTAGTGGTTTGGTACTAGGCAGGGCGAACATTCAGTACTTC. Amino acid sequence: CASGLVLGRANIQYF.

This clonotype has just a few counts. This rearrangement joins TRBV4-2 to TRBJ1-5; D unresolved. The CDR3 has 15 amino acids. The V gene's germline CDR1 is LGHNA and CDR2 YNFKEQ. V shed 4 bases and J shed 3 bases, with 13 bases lying between them. CDR3 amino acids: CASSPKIGSNQPQHF. The CDR3 DNA sequence: TGTGCCAGCAGCCCCAAGATAGGGTCCAATCAGCCCCAGCATTTT.

This clonotype was detected only a few times. The chain recombines TRBV29-1 with TRBJ1-1; D unresolved. Trimming pared 7 bases from V and 0 bases from J, leaving 9 bases between. Germline assignment: CDR1 SQVTM and CDR2 ANQGSEA. This CDR3 region has 12 residues. The DNA for the CDR3 is TGCAGCGCTTTACAAATGAACACTGAAGCTTTCTTT. This encodes CSALQMNTEAFF. Full variable domain (outside the CDR3, taken from reference TRBV29-1 and TRBJ1-1): SAVISQKPSRDICQRGTSLTIQCQVDSQVTMMFWYRQQPGQSLTLIATANQGSEATYESGFVIDKFPISRPNLTFSTLTVSNMSPEDSSIYLCSALQMNTEAFFGQGTRLTVV.

This sequence joins TRBV4-2 and TRBJ2-3, with 14 positions matching TRBD2. The CDR3 covers 17 residues. Germline trimming cut 5 bases from V and 5 bases from J; bases unmatched to any gene: 9. Per the germline V gene, CDR1 is LGHNA and CDR2 is YNFKEQ. This CDR3 reads CASSKSGTSGRGDTQYF. CDR3 sequence (DNA): TGTGCCAGCAGCAAGTCCGGGACTAGCGGGAGAGGAGATACGCAGTATTTT.